The following is a TCR beta chain sequence with its context. The sample comes from a study of blood T cell repertoires in COVID-19. Germline V gene lookup returns CDR1 LGHNA and CDR2 YNFKEQ. The V and J ends lost 4 bases and 3 bases, in that order; junction bases with no gene match: 7. The CDR3 is made up of 16 amino acids. Using immunoSEQ multiplex PCR, the repertoire was profiled, and TCRdb retains in-frame clones only, with some absent. The table includes fewer than 200,000 clones, 75% to 85% detected once. The clonotype originates from a woman in her sixties with COVID-19, enrolled during active disease. The chain links TRBV4-2 to TRBJ2-3; 10 bases line up with TRBD2. Sequencing was carried out using peripheral blood. In nucleotides, the CDR3 is TGTGCCAGCAGCCCCCGGGGTAGCGGGAGGACAGATACGCAGTATTTT. This encodes CASSPRGSGRTDTQYF.